This T cell receptor (beta chain) was found in a study of T cells expressing NK-cell markers. The CDR3 contains 17 residues. Looked up from germline, CDR1 is MNHEY and CDR2 is SVGEGT. For TCR beta, cDNA was produced by 5'RACE template switching with UMIs. TCRdb re-called the 5' RACE reads; every CDR3 protein appears as one record, without DNA. The sample totals 450,000 to 600,000 distinct CDR3 sequences; its top ten clones hold around 3.3%. The chain couples TRBV6-2 or TRBV6-3 to TRBJ2-4. Input material: blood T cells: a sorted CD56 or NKG2C T cell subset, CD4+ or CD8+ T cells, or bulk PBMC T cells (not recorded which). This TCR derives from a man aged 18-30 years in good health. CDR3 sequence reads: CASSYSSRHPPENIQYF.